This entry features one T cell receptor beta chain sequence. Its target is not known. RNA, at roughly 0.45 to 1 ug, was reverse transcribed with random hexamers. A multiplex approach, immunoSEQ multiplex PCR, amplified TCR beta CDR3 across 54 Vbeta and 13 Jbeta. TCRdb called the immunoSEQ multiplex PCR reads again in MiXCR, with one record for every CDR3 protein. The sample has about 170,000 distinct CDR3 sequences; 85% to 95% are singletons. The length of the CDR3 is 15 residues. Germline V gene data show CDR1 as MNHNY and CDR2 as SVGAGI (reference sequence). V was clipped by 6 bases and J by 5 bases, with 19 bases between them. Isolation of CD8+ and CD4+ T cells was performed negatively, whereas enrichment of TEMRA cells was done by FACS. These data come from a study of CD8 T cells in Susac syndrome. Study results and limitations: The study admitted that it had a relatively small number of individuals in its TCR sequencing and HLA analysis.

The source of this sequence is a human donor with multiple sclerosis. Material: CD4+ T cells from PBMCs. V is TRBV6-6 and J is TRBJ2-5; D is ambiguous. The CDR3 region has the DNA TGTGCCAGCAGCTACGCCCTCCTAGGTCTGGAGACCCAGTACTTC. It specifies CASSYALLGLETQYF.